This T cell receptor (beta chain) was identified in a study of shared clonotypes between healthy human individuals. Turning to the study itself: CD4 naive cells filled three plates per donor, CD4 memory three, CD8 naive two and CD8 memory one.

V was clipped by 4 bases and J by 7 bases, with 12 bases between them. Germline values: CDR1 SGHKS, CDR2 YYEKEE (reference sequence). This CDR3 spans 12 amino acids. CD45RO-negative CD8 cells positively selected for CCR7 made up the naive population, which excluded terminally differentiated effector memory CD45RA+ cells. Healthy adults negative for HIV, lacking recent acute infections or vaccinations, served as donors. Clones were sequenced by immunoSEQ multiplex PCR, and TCRdb holds only the in-frame ones, with some missing. Of about 580,000 clones in the sample, more than 95% were seen once. Sequencing input: naive CD8+ T cells sorted from blood. The chain carries TRBV5-5 and TRBJ2-7; D gene unclear. The TCR was taken from a man in his thirties or forties in good health. This chain's CDR3 is CASSPGPPEQYF. CDR3 DNA sequence: TGTGCCAGCAGCCCTGGACCGCCTGAGCAGTACTTC.